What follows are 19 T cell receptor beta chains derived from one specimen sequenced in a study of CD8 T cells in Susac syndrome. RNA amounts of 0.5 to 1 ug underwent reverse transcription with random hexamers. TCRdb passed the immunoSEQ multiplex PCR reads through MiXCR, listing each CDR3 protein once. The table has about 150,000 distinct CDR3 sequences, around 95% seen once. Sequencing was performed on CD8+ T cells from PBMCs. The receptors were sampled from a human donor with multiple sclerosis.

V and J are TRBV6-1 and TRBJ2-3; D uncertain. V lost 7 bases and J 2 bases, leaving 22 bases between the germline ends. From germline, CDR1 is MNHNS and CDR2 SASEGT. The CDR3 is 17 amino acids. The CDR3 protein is CASTQRRIKSLTDTQYF. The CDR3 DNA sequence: TGTGCCAGCACGCAGAGACGAATTAAGTCCCTCACAGATACGCAGTATTTT.

The CDR3 region has the DNA TGTGCCAGCAGCCCCGACGGGACAGACTATGGCTACACCTTC. Amino acids: CASSPDGTDYGYTF. The rearrangement uses TRBV13 and TRBJ1-2, with 7 bases aligning to TRBD1. The CDR3 is 14 amino acids. CDR1 and CDR2 (germline): PRHDT, FYEKMQ (reference sequence). After removal of 5 bases from V and 3 bases from J, the junction contained 6 bases not matched to a gene. The full variable domain, completed using reference TRBV13 and TRBJ1-2, is AAGVIQSPRHLIKEKRETATLKCYPIPRHDTVYWYQQGPGQDPQFLISFYEKMQSDKGSIPDRFSAQQFSDYHSELNMSSLELGDSALYFCASSPDGTDYGYTFGSGTRLTVV.

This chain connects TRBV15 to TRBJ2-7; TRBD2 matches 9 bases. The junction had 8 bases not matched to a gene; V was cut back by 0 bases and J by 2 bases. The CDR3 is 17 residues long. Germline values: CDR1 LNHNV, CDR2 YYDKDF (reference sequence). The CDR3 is CATSRDRASGDPYEQYF. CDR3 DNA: TGTGCCACCAGCAGAGATCGGGCTAGCGGGGATCCCTACGAGCAGTACTTC.

Here the CDR3 reads CASSGRGGNTEAFF. The CDR3 bases are TGTGCCAGCAGTGGACGGGGGGGTAACACTGAAGCTTTCTTT. This chain uses TRBV2 with TRBJ1-1, with D perhaps matching TRBD1 (5 bases). The V and J ends lost 4 bases and 2 bases respectively, with 11 bases between them. Looked up from germline, CDR1 is SNHLY and CDR2 is FYNNEI. The CDR3 consists of 14 residues.

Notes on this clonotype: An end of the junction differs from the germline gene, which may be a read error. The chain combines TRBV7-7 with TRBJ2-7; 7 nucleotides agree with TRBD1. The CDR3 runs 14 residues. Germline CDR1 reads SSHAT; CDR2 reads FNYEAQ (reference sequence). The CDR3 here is CASSYRQGYYEQYF. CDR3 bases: TGTGCTAGCAGCTACCGACAGGGTTACTACGAGCAGTACTTC.

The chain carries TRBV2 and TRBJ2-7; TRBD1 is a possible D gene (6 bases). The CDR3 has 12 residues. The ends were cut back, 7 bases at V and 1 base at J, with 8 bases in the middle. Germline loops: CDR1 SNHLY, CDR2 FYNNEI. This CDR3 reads CASTQGSYEQYV. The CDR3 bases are TGTGCCAGCACCCAGGGGTCCTACGAGCAGTACGTC.

The CDR3 here is CASSPAGWDTDTQYF. The CDR3 DNA is TGTGCCAGCAGCCCTGCGGGGTGGGACACAGATACGCAGTATTTT. The genes are TRBV11-2 and TRBJ2-3, with D possibly matching TRBD2 (6 bases). There are 15 residues in the CDR3. In germline, CDR1 is SGHAT, CDR2 FQNNGV. V dropped 5 bases and J dropped 2 bases, with 14 bases sitting between them. Drawing the rest from reference TRBV11-2 and TRBJ2-3, the complete variable domain is EAGVAQSPRYKIIEKRQSVAFWCNPISGHATLYWYQQILGQGPKLLIQFQNNGVVDDSQLPKDRFSAERLKGVDSTLKIQPAKLEDSAVYLCASSPAGWDTDTQYFGPGTRLTVL.

CDR3 region: CASSGDRFYEQYF. CDR3 nucleotide sequence: TGTGCCTCCAGTGGAGACAGGTTTTACGAGCAGTACTTC. The gene calls are TRBV30 and TRBJ2-7; the D gene is possibly TRBD1 (6 bases). Germline V gives CDR1 GTSNPN, CDR2 SVGIG (reference sequence). The length of the CDR3 is 13 residues. The V and J ends lost 7 bases and 4 bases respectively, with 17 bases between them.

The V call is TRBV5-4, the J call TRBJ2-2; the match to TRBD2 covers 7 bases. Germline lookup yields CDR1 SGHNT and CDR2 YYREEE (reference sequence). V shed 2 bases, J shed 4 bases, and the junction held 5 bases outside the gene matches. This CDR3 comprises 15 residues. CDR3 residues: CASSFSSGGTGELFF. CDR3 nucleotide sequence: TGTGCCAGCAGCTTCTCTAGCGGTGGCACCGGGGAGCTGTTTTTT.

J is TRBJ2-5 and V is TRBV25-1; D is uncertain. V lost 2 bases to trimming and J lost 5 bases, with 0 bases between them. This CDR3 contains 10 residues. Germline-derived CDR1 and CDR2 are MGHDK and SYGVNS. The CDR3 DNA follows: TGTGCCAGCAGTGAAGAGACCCAGTACTTC. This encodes CASSEETQYF.

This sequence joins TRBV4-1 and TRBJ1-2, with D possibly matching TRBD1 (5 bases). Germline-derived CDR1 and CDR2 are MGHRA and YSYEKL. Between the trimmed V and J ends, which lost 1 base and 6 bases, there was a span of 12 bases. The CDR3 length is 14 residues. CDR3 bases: TGCGCCAGCAGCCAAGGGTGGGGGGATGATGGCTACACCTTC. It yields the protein CASSQGWGDDGYTF.

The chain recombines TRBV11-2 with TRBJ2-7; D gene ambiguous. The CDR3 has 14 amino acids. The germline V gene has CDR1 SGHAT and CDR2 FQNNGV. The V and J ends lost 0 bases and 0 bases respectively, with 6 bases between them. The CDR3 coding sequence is TGTGCCAGCAGCTTAGATTACCTCTCCTACGAGCAGTACGTC. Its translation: CASSLDYLSYEQYV.

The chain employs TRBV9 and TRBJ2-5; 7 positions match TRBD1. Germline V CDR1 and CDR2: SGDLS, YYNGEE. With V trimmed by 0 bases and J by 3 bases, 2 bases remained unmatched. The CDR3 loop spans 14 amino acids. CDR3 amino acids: CASSVVGTEETQYF. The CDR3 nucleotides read TGTGCCAGCAGCGTAGTTGGGACAGAAGAGACCCAGTACTTC.

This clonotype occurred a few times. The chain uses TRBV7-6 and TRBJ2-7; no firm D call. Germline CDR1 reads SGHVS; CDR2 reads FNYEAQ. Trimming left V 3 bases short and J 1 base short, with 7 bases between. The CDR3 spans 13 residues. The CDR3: CASSLDRSYEQYF. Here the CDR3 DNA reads TGTGCCAGCAGCTTGGACCGATCCTACGAGCAGTACTTC.

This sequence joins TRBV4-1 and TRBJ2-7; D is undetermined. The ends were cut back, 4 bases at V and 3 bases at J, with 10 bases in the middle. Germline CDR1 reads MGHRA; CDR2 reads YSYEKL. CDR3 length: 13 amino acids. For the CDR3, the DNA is TGCGCCAGCAGCCTAGACCAGAACTACGAGCAGTACGTC. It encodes CASSLDQNYEQYV.

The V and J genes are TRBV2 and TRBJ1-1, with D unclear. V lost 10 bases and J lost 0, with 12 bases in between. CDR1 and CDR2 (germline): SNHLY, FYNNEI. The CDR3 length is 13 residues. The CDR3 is CAIYGVMNTEAFF. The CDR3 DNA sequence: TGTGCCATATACGGCGTCATGAACACTGAAGCTTTCTTT.

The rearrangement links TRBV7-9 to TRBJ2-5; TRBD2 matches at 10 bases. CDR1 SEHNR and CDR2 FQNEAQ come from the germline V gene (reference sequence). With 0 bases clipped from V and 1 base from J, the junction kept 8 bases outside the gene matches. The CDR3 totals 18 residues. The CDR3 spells CASSLAYLAGEPQETQYF. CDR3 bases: TGTGCCAGCAGCTTAGCGTATCTAGCGGGGGAGCCCCAAGAGACCCAGTACTTC. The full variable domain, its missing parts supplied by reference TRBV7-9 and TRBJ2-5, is DTGVSQNPRHKITKRGQNVTFRCDPISEHNRLYWYRQTLGQGPEFLTYFQNEAQLEKSRLLSDRFSAERPKGSFSTLEIQRTEQGDSAMYLCASSLAYLAGEPQETQYFGPGTRLLVL.

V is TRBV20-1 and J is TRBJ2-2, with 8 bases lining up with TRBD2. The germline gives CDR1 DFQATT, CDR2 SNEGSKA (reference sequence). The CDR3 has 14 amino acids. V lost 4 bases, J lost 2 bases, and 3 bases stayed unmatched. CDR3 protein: CSATGGNNTGELFF. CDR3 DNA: TGCAGTGCTACGGGGGGGAATAACACCGGGGAGCTGTTTTTT.

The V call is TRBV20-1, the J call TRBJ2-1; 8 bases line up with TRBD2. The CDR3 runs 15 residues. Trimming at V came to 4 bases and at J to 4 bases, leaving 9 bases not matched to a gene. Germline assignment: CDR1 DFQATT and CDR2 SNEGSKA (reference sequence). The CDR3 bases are TGCAGTGCTATACACGCCGGCGGGGGGTACAATGAGCAGTTCTTC. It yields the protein CSAIHAGGGYNEQFF.